This TCR beta chain was profiled in a study of STAT3 mutations in large granular lymphocyte leukemia. Across the study: Roughly half of the longitudinally sequenced T-LGLL patients carried detectable canonical activating STAT3 mutations. More than half of T-LGLL patients received immunosuppressive therapy.

Study-level points and caveats: In several patients, dominant TCR clone burden exceeded STAT3 mutant burden, suggesting STAT3 mutation arose secondarily. Every T-cell large granular lymphocyte leukemia patient had at least one immunodominant TCR beta clonotype.

Each sample's TCRbeta library yielded on average about 38,000 productive templates. The repertoire was sequenced with immunoSEQ multiplex PCR; TCRdb's copy has only in-frame clones and lacks some. Of around 3,700 clones detected, about four fifths appear once; the ten largest clones hold 87%. A word on this clone: The antigen remains unidentified.

Deletions cut 7 bases from V and 8 bases from J, with 14 bases between. From germline, CDR1 is SQVTM and CDR2 ANQGSEA. The CDR3 contains 11 residues. This receptor was identified in a boy aged 10-17 years with T-cell large granular lymphocyte leukemia. Some clones in this sample may be carry-over from other donors' samples. The V gene is TRBV29-1, the J gene TRBJ1-2; possible D gene TRBD1, 6 bases. The sequenced sample was peripheral blood mononuclear cells. CDR3 DNA: TGCAGCGCCTGGGGGGGGCTCGGCTACACCTTC. Its translation: CSAWGGLGYTF.